Each of the 21 T cell receptor beta chains below was sequenced from the same sample in a study of blood T cells in healthy people across ages. With a J-beta primer mix and a sample-barcoded 5' primer, a second PCR ran about 6 to 11 cycles. One entry per CDR3 protein, called by TCRdb with MiXCR from the 5' RACE reads. Altogether nearly 800,000 distinct CDR3 sequences are present, about 25% being singletons, with the ten largest covering around 3.6%. These sequences were also reported in another study, on T cells of mothers and their children.

Sequences were obtained from blood. The receptors originated from a boy younger than 18 in good health.

The chain has TRBV28 and TRBJ2-6, with TRBD1 matching 10 bases. Trimming removed 8 bases from V and 2 bases from J; junction bases left unmatched: 9. Per the germline V gene, CDR1 is MDHEN and CDR2 is SYDVKM. CDR3 length: 17 amino acids. Here the CDR3 reads CASEGQGFFAGANVLTF. The CDR3 DNA follows: TGTGCCAGCGAGGGACAGGGGTTTTTCGCTGGGGCCAACGTCCTGACTTTC.

This clonotype was counted only a few times. The chain has TRBV29-1 and TRBJ2-7, with D unclear. CDR1 is SQVTM, CDR2 ANQGSEA, per germline. This CDR3 has 12 amino acids. Trimming took 5 bases from V and 2 from J, leaving 10 bases between them. The CDR3 DNA sequence: TGCAGCGTTCAAGGGCTGGCCTACGAGCAGTACTTC. Translated, it gives CSVQGLAYEQYF.

The chain is built from TRBV29-1 and TRBJ2-2, with 7 bases matching TRBD2. The ends lost 4 bases at V and 2 bases at J; junction bases unmatched: 4. The V gene's germline CDR1 is SQVTM and CDR2 ANQGSEA. CDR3 size: 14 residues. The CDR3 reads CSVGAGLNTGELFF. The CDR3 DNA is TGCAGCGTTGGAGCGGGGCTAAACACCGGGGAGCTGTTTTTT.

This clonotype was seen only a few times. The chain links TRBV7-2 to TRBJ2-7; 14 bases are shared with TRBD2. The DNA end is more similar to TRBJ2-1, so the J call may be wrong. The germline V gene has CDR1 SGHTA and CDR2 FQGNSA. This CDR3 has 14 residues. CDR3 in DNA: TGTGCCAGCAGCCCTCGACTAGCGGGGGGGCTTCAGTTCTTC. The encoded protein is CASSPRLAGGLQFF.

The rearrangement joins TRBV25-1 to TRBJ1-4, with D possibly TRBD1 on 5 matching bases. The length of the CDR3 is 14 residues. Trimming took off 2 bases at V and 4 bases at J, with 8 bases between the two ends. In germline, CDR1 is MGHDK, CDR2 SYGVNS. This CDR3 reads CASSEPGGNEKLFF. CDR3 coding DNA: TGTGCCAGCAGTGAACCCGGGGGTAATGAAAAACTGTTTTTT.

The rearrangement links TRBV12-3 or TRBV12-4 to TRBJ2-5; 7 nucleotides line up with TRBD2. The J call may be incorrect, as the DNA end agrees better with TRBJ2-7. The CDR3 totals 15 residues. The CDR3: CASSLHAGVSYEQYF. For the CDR3, the DNA is TGTGCCAGCAGTTTACACGCGGGAGTGTCCTACGAGCAGTACTTC.

The chain carries TRBV6-5 and TRBJ2-7; perhaps TRBD2 as D (5 bases). V dropped 2 bases and J dropped 5 bases, with 13 bases sitting between them. The CDR3 is made up of 14 amino acids. Germline loops: CDR1 MNHEY, CDR2 SVGAGI. The CDR3 region is CASSYRGYSDEQYF. The CDR3 coding sequence is TGTGCCAGCAGTTACAGAGGGTACAGCGACGAGCAGTACTTC.

This clonotype was found a few times. Since the CDR3 does not end with the conserved phenylalanine or tryptophan, this likely comes from a read error. The chain employs TRBV29-1 and TRBJ2-1; the match to TRBD1 covers 11 bases. The CDR3 has 13 residues. Unmatched junction bases numbered 6, after V lost 7 bases and J lost 7 bases. Germline V gene data show CDR1 as SQVTM and CDR2 as ANQGSEA. CDR3 sequence: CSARTGGLNEQFL. The DNA for the CDR3 is TGCAGCGCTCGGACAGGGGGCTTAAATGAGCAGTTCCTC.

The chain couples TRBV28 to TRBJ2-7, with a weak D call TRBD1 (6 bases). TRBJ2-5 explains the end of the DNA better; the J call may be wrong. CDR1 MDHEN and CDR2 SYDVKM come from the germline V gene. The CDR3 is made up of 13 amino acids. The CDR3 here is CASSLTGLGTQYF. In nucleotides, the CDR3 is TGTGCCAGCAGTTTAACAGGGCTGGGGACCCAGTACTTC.

This clonotype was seen a handful of times. The genes are TRBV21-1 and TRBJ2-2; the table gives TRBD2 as D, unverified against the DNA. TRBV21-1 is deemed a pseudogene. This CDR3 comprises 16 residues. CDR3 region: CASSSLHRRTPGELFF. In DNA form, the CDR3 reads TGTGCCAGCAGCTCCCTCCACCGCCGGACACCCGGGGAGCTGTTTTTT.

The chain couples TRBV12-3 or TRBV12-4 to TRBJ2-1; 12 nucleotides line up with TRBD2. The trim removed 5 bases at V and 12 bases at J, leaving 23 bases unmatched. The CDR3 totals 19 residues. This chain's CDR3 is CASSHPRGRGTSGFAVQFF. CDR3 nucleotides: TGTGCCAGCAGTCACCCCAGGGGGAGGGGGACTAGCGGGTTTGCCGTGCAGTTCTTC.

This clonotype showed up just a few times. This chain links TRBV12-3 or TRBV12-4 with TRBJ2-7; D not resolved. The CDR3 is made up of 15 amino acids. V was cut by 6 bases and J by 2 bases, with 17 bases left in between. The CDR3 region has the DNA TGTGCCAGCAGCCCGAGTAACTATAGGACCTACGAGCAGTACTTC. Its protein is CASSPSNYRTYEQYF.

This clonotype was detected only a few times. The V call is TRBV11-1, the J call TRBJ2-3; 10 bases agree with TRBD2. The CDR3 runs to 18 residues. Looked up from germline, CDR1 is SGHAT and CDR2 is FQDESV (reference sequence). V gave up 2 bases and J gave up 0 bases; unmatched junction bases: 8. The CDR3 region is CASSLRGLAVTSTDTQYF. Written as DNA, the CDR3 is TGTGCCAGCAGCTTAAGAGGACTAGCGGTGACTAGCACAGATACGCAGTATTTT.

This clonotype showed up just a few times. V is TRBV29-1 and J is TRBJ1-2, with D maybe TRBD1 (5 bases). The germline V and J ends were trimmed by 7 bases and 4 bases, with 16 bases remaining between them. CDR3 length equals 13 residues. Germline V gene lookup returns CDR1 SQVTM and CDR2 ANQGSEA. CDR3 nucleotide sequence: TGCAGCGGCAGGACGGGGGGAAGCTATGGCTACACCTTC. Its translation is CSGRTGGSYGYTF.

The rearrangement uses TRBV29-1 and TRBJ2-3, with unresolved D. V lost 4 bases, J lost 5 bases, and 10 bases lay in between. Germline assignment: CDR1 SQVTM and CDR2 ANQGSEA. CDR3 length: 12 amino acids. CDR3 bases: TGCAGCGTTGTTCCGGTCGGAGATACGCAGTATTTT. It translates to CSVVPVGDTQYF.

Only one count was recorded for this clonotype. CDR3 nucleotides: TGCGCCAGCAGCTTGCCGATTCGGGGCGGCACCGGGGAGCTGTTTTTT. Protein product: CASSLPIRGGTGELFF. The chain is built from TRBV5-1 and TRBJ2-2; D tentatively reads TRBD1 or TRBD2 (5 bases each). The CDR3 consists of 16 residues. V was pared by 1 base and J by 4 bases, with 14 bases between. Looked up from germline, CDR1 is SGHRS and CDR2 is YFSETQ.

The rearrangement links TRBV29-1 to TRBJ2-7, with D possibly being TRBD1 (6 bases). V gave up 2 bases and J gave up 6 bases, with 14 bases separating them. CDR1 SQVTM and CDR2 ANQGSEA come from the germline V gene. The CDR3 consists of 13 residues. The DNA of the CDR3 is TGCAGCGTTGAAAGGGACACAGTGGGCGAGCAGTACTTC. This encodes CSVERDTVGEQYF.

This clonotype was seen a few times. The gene calls are TRBV11-2 and TRBJ1-2, with 7 bases lining up with TRBD1. CDR1 and CDR2 from the germline V gene are SGHAT and FQNNGV. The CDR3 runs to 16 residues. After removal of 0 bases from V and 8 bases from J, the junction contained 12 bases not matched to a gene. CDR3 nucleotides: TGTGCCAGCAGCTTAGATCTTGGAGGGGGCGCCGGCGGCTACACCTTC. Its translation is CASSLDLGGGAGGYTF.

This clonotype was found a few times. The J gene is TRBJ1-4, the V gene TRBV20-1; D is undetermined. Trimming removed 5 bases at V and 7 bases at J, with 8 bases between. Germline V gene lookup returns CDR1 DFQATT and CDR2 SNEGSKA (reference sequence). The CDR3 has 11 residues. The CDR3 bases are TGCAGTGCTGGAGTGGCTGAAAAACTGTTTTTT. Protein: CSAGVAEKLFF.

This clonotype was counted only a few times. V is TRBV7-2 and J is TRBJ2-5, with TRBD1 matching over 8 bases. V lost 1 base, J lost 5 bases, and 12 bases stayed unmatched. CDR1 SGHTA and CDR2 FQGNSA come from the germline V gene. The CDR3 totals 17 residues. The CDR3 here is CASSLGPDRAIGETQYF. The CDR3 bases are TGTGCCAGCAGCTTAGGTCCGGACAGGGCGATTGGGGAGACCCAGTACTTC.

Only a few counts were recorded for this clonotype. Written as DNA, the CDR3 is TGTGCCAGCAGTTTGCCGGGAGATAGCACAGATACGCAGTATTTT. Translated: CASSLPGDSTDTQYF. The chain joins TRBV28 to TRBJ2-3, with TRBD2 as a possible D gene (6 bases). Germline V gives CDR1 MDHEN, CDR2 SYDVKM. The CDR3 runs 15 residues. The ends were cut back, 3 bases at V and 0 bases at J, with 10 bases in the middle.